The 23 T cell receptor beta chains in this list originate from one sample, sequenced in a study of early T cells in non-severe SARS-CoV-2 infection. TCRdb redid the calling of the 5' RACE reads with MiXCR, one entry per CDR3 protein. This sample has tens of thousands of distinct CDR3 sequences, with 7.5% to 9.5% found just once. Source: whole blood, taken at baseline. The receptors originated from an adult who was a healthcare worker with PCR-confirmed SARS-CoV-2 infection or an uninfected control (not recorded which).

This chain uses TRBV5-4 with TRBJ2-5, with a possible D match to TRBD1 (6 bases). Between the trimmed V and J ends, which lost 2 bases and 2 bases, there was a span of 7 bases. The length of the CDR3 is 13 residues. CDR1 is SGHNT, CDR2 YYREEE, per germline (reference sequence). CDR3 bases: TGTGCCAGCAGCTTTCAGGGGCAAGAGACCCAGTACTTC. Translated, it gives CASSFQGQETQYF.

In its sample, this clonotype was seen a few times. The CDR3 is CASSSNPRVTAYEQYF. The CDR3 DNA reads TGTGCCAGCAGTTCCAACCCCAGGGTAACTGCCTACGAGCAGTACTTC. The rearrangement links TRBV6-6 to TRBJ2-7; perhaps TRBD1 as D (5 bases). The CDR3 runs to 16 residues. Germline V lookup: CDR1 MNHNY, CDR2 SVGAGI (reference sequence). V lost 4 bases and J 2 bases, leaving 18 bases between the germline ends.

In this sample, this clonotype turned up a few times. The chain recombines TRBV20-1 with TRBJ2-2; 8 positions match TRBD1. The CDR3 is 14 amino acids. The trim removed 6 bases at V and 0 bases at J, leaving 3 bases unmatched. Germline V gene data show CDR1 as DFQATT and CDR2 as SNEGSKA (reference sequence). Here the CDR3 DNA reads TGCAGTGCCAAACAGGGGGCGAACACCGGGGAGCTGTTTTTT. Translated: CSAKQGANTGELFF.

This clonotype was seen many times. V and J are TRBV11-2 and TRBJ2-7, with a possible D match to TRBD2 (5 bases). This CDR3 is built from 19 residues. V was trimmed by 1 base and J by 0 bases, leaving 22 bases between them. Germline CDR1 is SGHAT and CDR2 is FQNNGV. The CDR3 loop is CASSLGKPILRGSSYEQYF. The CDR3 DNA reads TGTGCCAGCAGCTTAGGCAAACCGATACTTCGGGGAAGCTCCTACGAGCAGTACTTC.

This clonotype was recorded at least ten times. The chain links TRBV10-3 to TRBJ1-6, with 10 bases fitting TRBD1. V dropped 5 bases and J dropped 2; count of bases not matched to a gene: 3. The CDR3 length is 16 residues. The germline CDR1 and CDR2 sequences are ENHRY and SYGVKD. The CDR3 nucleotides are TGTGCCATCAGTCCGACAGGGGGCACCTATAATTCACCCCTCCACTTT. It codes for CAISPTGGTYNSPLHF.

J is TRBJ2-5 and V is TRBV5-1; 7 bases align to TRBD1. The V gene end was trimmed by 5 bases and the J gene end by 4 bases; junction bases not matched to a gene: 11. This CDR3 region has 15 residues. Per germline, CDR1 SGHRS and CDR2 YFSETQ. The CDR3 region has the DNA TGCGCCAGCAGGAGACAGGGAGAAGAGTCAGAGACCCAGTACTTC. It encodes CASRRQGEESETQYF.

The V and J genes are TRBV7-9 and TRBJ1-1, with TRBD1 matching 8 bases. The CDR3 runs to 14 residues. V dropped 5 bases and J dropped 3; count of bases not matched to a gene: 5. The germline CDR1 and CDR2 sequences are SEHNR and FQNEAQ (reference sequence). In DNA, the CDR3 is TGTGCCAGCAGCCCCCTGACAGGGGACACTGAAGCTTTCTTT. It yields the protein CASSPLTGDTEAFF.

The V and J genes are TRBV20-1 and TRBJ1-5; the D gene is possibly TRBD1 (5 bases). Trimming pared 5 bases from V and 0 bases from J, leaving 11 bases between. CDR3 length: 14 residues. Germline V gene data show CDR1 as DFQATT and CDR2 as SNEGSKA (reference sequence). The CDR3 sequence: CSARRVYSNQPQHF. CDR3 nucleotides: TGCAGTGCTCGCAGGGTGTATAGCAATCAGCCCCAGCATTTT.

The chain recombines TRBV28 with TRBJ2-1; 13 bases are a match to TRBD2. The CDR3 is made up of 17 amino acids. Germline trimming cut 1 base from V and 2 bases from J; bases unmatched to any gene: 2. Per germline, CDR1 MDHEN and CDR2 SYDVKM. CDR3 region: CASSLSGLAGAYNEQFF. CDR3 nucleotides: TGTGCCAGCAGTTTATCCGGACTAGCGGGGGCCTACAATGAGCAGTTCTTC. Full variable domain (remainder filled in from reference TRBV28 and TRBJ2-1): DVKVTQSSRYLVKRTGEKVFLECVQDMDHENMFWYRQDPGLGLRLIYFSYDVKMKEKGDIPEGYSVSREKKERFSLILESASTNQTSMYLCASSLSGLAGAYNEQFFGPGTRLTVL.

The chain uses TRBV7-9 and TRBJ1-2, with D maybe TRBD1 (6 bases). Germline V CDR1 and CDR2: SEHNR, FQNEAQ (reference sequence). The CDR3 covers 13 residues. Deletions cut 5 bases from V and 2 bases from J, with 9 bases between. CDR3 nucleotides: TGTGCCAGCAGCCCAGGACAGAACTATGGCTACACCTTC. Its translation is CASSPGQNYGYTF.

This clonotype was detected ten times or more. V and J are TRBV5-4 and TRBJ2-2, with D tentatively TRBD2 (5 bases). The germline gives CDR1 SGHNT, CDR2 YYREEE (reference sequence). CDR3 length equals 17 residues. V was trimmed by 0 bases and J by 6 bases, leaving 18 bases between them. DNA for the CDR3: TGTGCCAGCAGCTTGGCCGCGTCATCCGGGGTCTCCGGGGAGCTGTTTTTT. Translating gives CASSLAASSGVSGELFF.

The chain is built from TRBV7-9 and TRBJ2-5, with D hard to call. The CDR3 has 13 residues. CDR1 and CDR2 (germline): SEHNR, FQNEAQ (reference sequence). Trimming stripped 5 bases from V and 3 bases from J, with 10 bases between. CDR3 bases: TGTGCCAGCAGCCCACTCCCTAAAGAGACCCAGTACTTC. It specifies CASSPLPKETQYF.

CDR3: CSVEGDSGNEQFF. CDR3 nucleotides: TGCAGCGTTGAAGGAGACAGCGGGAATGAGCAGTTCTTC. The chain recombines TRBV29-1 with TRBJ2-1; weak D call: TRBD2 (6 bases). Per germline, CDR1 SQVTM and CDR2 ANQGSEA. CDR3 length: 13 residues. Trimming left V 1 base short and J 7 bases short, with 11 bases between.

This clonotype has at least ten counts. V gene TRBV12-3 or TRBV12-4 combines with J gene TRBJ2-5; D gene ambiguous. CDR3 length: 13 residues. V lost 6 bases to trimming and J lost 2 bases, with 10 bases between them. CDR3 amino acids: CASSTYKQETQYF. The DNA of the CDR3 is TGTGCCAGCAGCACATATAAGCAAGAGACCCAGTACTTC.

This clonotype was counted ten times or more. This chain joins TRBV24-1 and TRBJ1-1; TRBD1 might be the D (5 bases). V was cut by 8 bases and J by 5 bases, with 23 bases left in between. CDR3 length: 16 residues. The germline V gene encodes CDR1 KGHDR and CDR2 SFDVKD. The CDR3 reads CATTEGPVRGKTEAFF. CDR3 sequence (DNA): TGTGCCACCACCGAAGGGCCTGTGAGGGGAAAGACTGAAGCTTTCTTT.

The gene calls are TRBV18 and TRBJ2-7, with unresolved D. CDR1 is KGHSH and CDR2 is LQKENI in the germline V gene. The CDR3 runs to 14 residues. V shed 0 bases and J shed 6 bases, with 12 bases lying between them. The CDR3, as DNA: TGTGCCAGCTCACCACCGTTCGGGCACCCCGAGCAGTACTTC. This gives the protein CASSPPFGHPEQYF.

This clonotype was detected only a few times. V is TRBV6-4 and J is TRBJ1-1; D gene uncertain. The CDR3 loop spans 14 amino acids. With 6 bases removed from V and 1 base from J, the gap between germline ends came to 12 bases. Germline CDR1 and CDR2: MRHNA and SNTAGT. CDR3 DNA sequence: TGTGCCAGCAGGCGCTTCGTGGGGAACACTGAAGCTTTCTTT. It is translated as CASRRFVGNTEAFF.

This clonotype occurred many times. V is TRBV19 and J is TRBJ1-5, with D unclear. V was trimmed by 1 base and J by 4 bases, leaving 8 bases between them. CDR1 is LNHDA, CDR2 SQIVND, per germline (reference sequence). The CDR3 is 14 residues long. The CDR3 region is CASSIAGPNQPQHF. As DNA, the CDR3 is TGTGCCAGTAGTATAGCAGGACCTAATCAGCCCCAGCATTTT.

This clonotype was seen a handful of times. This chain uses TRBV5-1 with TRBJ1-6; 12 bases align to TRBD1. The ends lost 4 bases at V and 8 bases at J; junction bases unmatched: 4. The CDR3 loop spans 15 amino acids. Germline V gives CDR1 SGHRS, CDR2 YFSETQ. The CDR3 bases are TGCGCCAGCAGCGCGGGACAGGGGGCTTATTCACCCCTCCACTTT. Amino acid sequence: CASSAGQGAYSPLHF. The variable domain in full, with the rest retrieved from reference TRBV5-1 and TRBJ1-6, is KAGVTQTPRYLIKTRGQQVTLSCSPISGHRSVSWYQQTPGQGLQFLFEYFSETQRNKGNFPGRFSGRQFSNSRSEMNVSTLELGDSALYLCASSAGQGAYSPLHFGNGTRLTVT.

This chain uses TRBV4-1 with TRBJ1-2, with 8 bases lining up with TRBD1. Germline V gene lookup returns CDR1 MGHRA and CDR2 YSYEKL. The trim removed 0 bases at V and 4 bases at J, leaving 4 bases unmatched. The CDR3 is 15 amino acids. CDR3 DNA: TGCGCCAGCAGCCAAGATCGGGACAGGTTCTATGGCTACACCTTC. Encoded protein: CASSQDRDRFYGYTF.

In this sample, this clonotype turned up a few times. This chain connects TRBV12-3 or TRBV12-4 to TRBJ2-7, with D possibly matching TRBD2 (5 bases). The CDR3 has 13 amino acids. Deletions cut 5 bases from V and 2 bases from J, with 10 bases between. CDR3 region: CASSHGLAYEQYF. The CDR3 bases are TGTGCCAGCAGTCACGGACTCGCCTACGAGCAGTACTTC.

This clonotype was counted between two and nine times. This chain joins TRBV18 and TRBJ2-7, with 10 bases fitting TRBD1. The CDR3 totals 14 residues. Looked up from germline, CDR1 is KGHSH and CDR2 is LQKENI. Germline trimming cut 3 bases from V and 2 bases from J; bases unmatched to any gene: 1. CDR3 amino acids: CASSPGQGTYEQYF. The DNA of the CDR3 is TGTGCCAGCTCACCGGGACAGGGGACCTACGAGCAGTACTTC.

This clonotype was counted at least ten times. The V and J genes are TRBV12-3 or TRBV12-4 and TRBJ1-6; D remains unclear. V lost 5 bases to trimming and J lost 5 bases, with 22 bases between them. This CDR3 spans 18 amino acids. CDR3 loop: CASSPRLGQVADNSPLHF. CDR3 bases: TGTGCCAGCAGTCCCAGGCTAGGGCAGGTAGCCGATAATTCACCCCTCCACTTT.